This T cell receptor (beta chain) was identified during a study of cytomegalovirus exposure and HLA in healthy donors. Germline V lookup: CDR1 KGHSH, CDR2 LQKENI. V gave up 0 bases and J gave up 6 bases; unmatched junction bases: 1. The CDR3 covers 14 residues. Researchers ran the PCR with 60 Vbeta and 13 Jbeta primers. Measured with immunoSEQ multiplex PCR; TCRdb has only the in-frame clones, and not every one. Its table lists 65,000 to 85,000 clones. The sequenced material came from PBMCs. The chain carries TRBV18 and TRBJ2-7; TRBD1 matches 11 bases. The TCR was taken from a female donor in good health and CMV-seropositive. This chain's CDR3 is CASSPPGTGGEQYF. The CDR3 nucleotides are TGTGCCAGCTCACCACCGGGGACAGGGGGCGAGCAGTACTTC.